One sample yielded the 2 T cell receptor beta chains listed below, sequenced in a study of blood T cell repertoires in COVID-19. Some clones are missing from TCRdb's copy, which holds only in-frame ones; the method was immunoSEQ multiplex PCR. The repertoire includes just under 350,000 clones, approximately 87% of them detected once, and under 6.5% sits in the top ten. Sample: peripheral blood. Receptors were obtained from a woman in her 50s with COVID-19, enrolled during active disease.

The chain carries TRBV11-3 and TRBJ2-2; no clear D. Germline V gene sequence: CDR1 SGHNT, CDR2 YENEEA. The CDR3 has 13 amino acids. V was cut by 1 base and J by 3 bases, with 3 bases left in between. CDR3 loop: CASSLVDTGELFF. CDR3 nucleotides: TGTGCCAGCAGCTTAGTCGACACCGGGGAGCTGTTTTTT.

Worth noting for this clone: The same CDR3 arises from other DNA sequences in this sample as well. The V call is TRBV11-3, the J call TRBJ2-7; D is ambiguous. Germline V gene sequence: CDR1 SGHNT, CDR2 YENEEA. There are 14 residues in the CDR3. Deletions cut 1 base from V and 0 bases from J, with 7 bases between. The CDR3 region has the DNA TGTGCCAGCAGCTTAGGCGGTAGCTCCTACGAGCAGTACTTC. As protein: CASSLGGSSYEQYF. The complete variable domain, with remaining parts taken from reference TRBV11-3 and TRBJ2-7, reads EAGVVQSPRYKIIEKKQPVAFWCNPISGHNTLYWYLQNLGQGPELLIRYENEEAVDDSQLPKDRFSAERLKGVDSTLKIQPAELGDSAVYLCASSLGGSSYEQYFGPGTRLTVT.